The 27 T cell receptor beta chains listed next were all sequenced from one sample in a study of T cells in Graves' hyperthyroidism and ophthalmopathy (dated by TCRdb to between 2017 and 2020). Library construction relied on multiplex PCR. The data were produced on an Illumina HiSeq 2000. TCR beta CDR3 regions were amplified from RNA transcripts. A first-round RT-PCR of the TCR CDR3 used the HTBI primer set with the Qiagen OneStep RT-PCR kit. The public reads were reprocessed in TCRdb via fastp at Q25 and MiXCR, keeping in-frame beta chains. Each entry is one CDR3 protein sequence, shown with its most common DNA and genes. In this sample the table shows 660,000 or so distinct CDR3 sequences, about 45% of which occur a single time. Approximately 6.8% of the sample comes from the top ten. The specimen sequenced was peripheral blood or thyroid tissue (not recorded which). These receptors were taken from an adult man with Graves' disease, either hyperthyroidism or ophthalmopathy (not recorded which).

This clonotype was counted many times. The chain recombines TRBV19 with TRBJ1-6, with 7 bases matching TRBD1. The CDR3 is made up of 17 amino acids. The V gene's germline CDR1 is LNHDA and CDR2 SQIVND (reference sequence). Losses at the gene ends were 0 bases for V and 8 bases for J; bases not matched to a gene: 10. The CDR3 coding sequence is TGTGCCAGTAGTATAGATGGTAACAGGGGTGATCATTCACCCCTCCACTTT. Translation: CASSIDGNRGDHSPLHF.

This clonotype has a handful of counts. V is TRBV29-1 and J is TRBJ1-2, with D possibly matching TRBD1 (5 bases). The ends were cut back, 3 bases at V and 6 bases at J, with 14 bases in the middle. Germline lookup yields CDR1 SQVTM and CDR2 ANQGSEA. The CDR3 contains 13 residues. The CDR3: CSVERDPGDGYTF. For the CDR3, the DNA is TGCAGCGTTGAGAGGGACCCAGGTGATGGCTACACCTTC.

This clonotype was counted between two and nine times. The chain uses TRBV7-9 and TRBJ2-7; 12 nucleotides line up with TRBD1. The J segment lost 7 bases and the V segment lost 5 bases, leaving 12 bases of the junction unmatched. This CDR3 region has 16 residues. CDR1 is SEHNR, CDR2 FQNEAQ, per germline (reference sequence). Here the CDR3 reads CASSLRPGQGAGEQYF. The CDR3, as DNA: TGTGCCAGCAGCCTGCGACCGGGACAGGGGGCCGGAGAGCAGTACTTC.

This clonotype was counted at least ten times. The chain carries TRBV15 and TRBJ2-7; D is unclear. The CDR3 has 14 residues. V lost 0 bases to trimming and J lost 4 bases, with 10 bases between them. Per the germline V gene, CDR1 is LNHNV and CDR2 is YYDKDF (reference sequence). CDR3 coding DNA: TGTGCCACCAGCAGAGATCTGACATCTTACGAGCAGTACTTC. Translating it yields CATSRDLTSYEQYF.

This clonotype was counted at least ten times. This rearrangement joins TRBV10-2 to TRBJ1-6; TRBD1 matches 7 bases. Trimming took 3 bases from V and 3 from J; bases not matched to a gene: 8. CDR1 and CDR2 from the germline V gene are WSHSY and SAAADI. The CDR3 contains 17 residues. This chain's CDR3 is CASSDIDRDGYNSPLHF. The CDR3 region has the DNA TGCGCCAGCAGTGACATCGACAGGGATGGCTATAATTCACCCCTCCACTTT.

This clonotype was seen ten or more times. The chain uses TRBV7-8 and TRBJ1-4; D call uncertain. Trimming left V 4 bases short and J 0 bases short, with 15 bases between. Germline V gene sequence: CDR1 SGHVS, CDR2 FQNEAQ. This CDR3 region has 17 residues. The CDR3: CASSSRDLISTNEKLFF. The CDR3 DNA sequence: TGTGCCAGCAGCTCACGCGACCTCATCTCAACTAATGAAAAACTGTTTTTT.

This clonotype was recorded many times. This rearrangement joins TRBV7-2 to TRBJ1-2; TRBD1 is a possible D gene (5 bases). The CDR3 has 14 amino acids. The germline CDR1 and CDR2 sequences are SGHTA and FQGNSA. V lost 5 bases and J 3 bases, leaving 13 bases between the germline ends. CDR3 sequence reads: CASSTDIEDYGYTF. The CDR3 DNA follows: TGTGCCAGCAGCACGGACATCGAGGACTATGGCTACACCTTC. Full variable domain (remainder filled in from reference TRBV7-2 and TRBJ1-2): GAGVSQSPSNKVTEKGKDVELRCDPISGHTALYWYRQSLGQGLEFLIYFQGNSAPDKSGLPSDRFSAERTGGSVSTLTIQRTQQEDSAVYLCASSTDIEDYGYTFGSGTRLTVV.

The table lists this clonotype with many counts. The chain couples TRBV20-1 to TRBJ2-7, with TRBD1 identical over 8 bases. Germline CDR1 is DFQATT and CDR2 is SNEGSKA (reference sequence). V dropped 0 bases and J dropped 5; count of bases not matched to a gene: 6. This CDR3 region has 14 residues. CDR3 DNA: TGCAGTGCTAGAGATGGCCAGGGGGCGGACGAGCAGTACTTC. As protein: CSARDGQGADEQYF.

The sample holds many counts of this clonotype. The chain couples TRBV7-3 to TRBJ2-6, with TRBD1 identical over 8 bases. V was clipped by 5 bases and J by 2 bases; unmatched bases: 2. Germline CDR1 reads SGHTA; CDR2 reads FQGTGA. This CDR3 has 15 residues. The DNA for the CDR3 is TGTGCCAGCAGCAAACAGGGGGCTGGGGCCAACGTCCTGACTTTC. It codes for CASSKQGAGANVLTF.

J is TRBJ2-7 and V is TRBV25-1, with 7 bases matching TRBD2. CDR1 is MGHDK, CDR2 SYGVNS, per germline. With 4 bases clipped from V and 9 bases from J, the junction kept 18 bases outside the gene matches. This CDR3 has 16 amino acids. The CDR3 DNA reads TGTGCCAGCAGTGCTACGAAAAGCGGGACTGCTACGGGGCAGTACTTC. This sequence encodes CASSATKSGTATGQYF.

About this clonotype: Given a much more abundant clone one base away, this may be a read error. J is TRBJ2-5 and V is TRBV20-1; D is unclear. This CDR3 comprises 12 residues. From germline, CDR1 is DFQATT and CDR2 SNEGSKA (reference sequence). The V and J ends lost 3 bases and 5 bases respectively, with 10 bases between them. CDR3: CSARSGVETQYF. The DNA for the CDR3 is TGCAGTGCTAGGAGTGGGGTGGAGACCCAGTACTTC.

This clonotype was seen just once. This chain joins TRBV29-1 and TRBJ1-1, with TRBD1 as a possible D gene (5 bases). The CDR3 totals 12 residues. The ends were cut back, 5 bases at V and 4 bases at J, with 11 bases in the middle. Germline V gives CDR1 SQVTM, CDR2 ANQGSEA. In nucleotides, the CDR3 is TGCAGCGTTAGCGGCGGGGCCACTGAAGCTTTCTTT. Translated: CSVSGGATEAFF. Combining the CDR3 with reference TRBV29-1 and TRBJ1-1 gives the whole variable domain SAVISQKPSRDICQRGTSLTIQCQVDSQVTMMFWYRQQPGQSLTLIATANQGSEATYESGFVIDKFPISRPNLTFSTLTVSNMSPEDSSIYLCSVSGGATEAFFGQGTRLTVV.

This clonotype has just a few counts. The V and J genes are TRBV12-3 or TRBV12-4 and TRBJ1-4; 9 bases map to TRBD1. CDR3 size: 19 residues. V shed 6 bases and J 0 bases; nucleotides not matched to a gene: 14. The CDR3 nucleotides are TGTGCCAGCAGCCAAGATCCAGGGACAGGGACTGCAACTAATGAAAAACTGTTTTTT. It is translated as CASSQDPGTGTATNEKLFF.

This chain links TRBV7-9 with TRBJ2-2; 7 positions agree with TRBD1. This CDR3 is 15 amino acids long. From germline, CDR1 is SEHNR and CDR2 FQNEAQ (reference sequence). V lost 3 bases to trimming and J lost 2 bases; unmatched junction nucleotides: 3. The CDR3 reads CASSLYRGNTGELFF. The CDR3 DNA reads TGTGCCAGCAGCTTGTACAGGGGAAACACCGGGGAGCTGTTTTTT.

This clonotype was seen ten or more times. V and J are TRBV10-3 and TRBJ1-5; D is possibly TRBD1 (5 bases). CDR3 length equals 13 residues. Germline V gives CDR1 ENHRY, CDR2 SYGVKD. Trimming removed 4 bases at V and 5 bases at J, with 9 bases between. The CDR3 protein is CAISGAGHQPQHF. Written as DNA, the CDR3 is TGTGCCATCAGTGGGGCAGGGCATCAGCCCCAGCATTTT.

The chain is built from TRBV6-1 and TRBJ1-2, with 7 bases that match TRBD1. Germline V gene sequence: CDR1 MNHNS, CDR2 SASEGT. V gave up 2 bases and J gave up 2 bases; unmatched junction bases: 5. The CDR3 loop spans 15 amino acids. CDR3 loop: CASSEPRQGNYGYTF. The CDR3 coding sequence is TGTGCCAGCAGTGAACCCCGACAGGGCAACTATGGCTACACCTTC.

This clonotype occurred a few times. The chain uses TRBV6-1 and TRBJ2-2; D may be TRBD2 (7 bases). The germline V gene has CDR1 MNHNS and CDR2 SASEGT. The CDR3 runs to 13 residues. V lost 4 bases and J lost 7, with 10 bases in between. The DNA of the CDR3 is TGTGCCAGCAGTGCAAGGGGGGGCGGGGAGCTGTTTTTT. Its translation is CASSARGGGELFF.

This sequence joins TRBV24-1 and TRBJ2-2; tentative D call: TRBD2 (5 bases). The CDR3 extends over 15 amino acids. Per the germline V gene, CDR1 is KGHDR and CDR2 is SFDVKD. V lost 11 bases and J 0 bases, leaving 15 bases between the germline ends. For the CDR3, the DNA is TGTGCCAGCGGCACGGGGATTTCGAACACCGGGGAGCTGTTTTTT. Translating it yields CASGTGISNTGELFF.

In this sample, this clonotype turned up a few times. The chain couples TRBV7-2 to TRBJ1-2; possible D gene TRBD1, 6 bases. Germline CDR1 SGHTA, CDR2 FQGNSA. The CDR3 sequence is 15 residues long. V lost 0 bases and J lost 2, with 10 bases in between. CDR3 sequence reads: CASSLAVQGNYGYTF. The CDR3 nucleotides read TGTGCCAGCAGCTTAGCCGTTCAGGGGAACTATGGCTACACCTTC.

This clonotype was picked up many times. This CDR3 is CSARGDRLIGEQYF. In DNA, the CDR3 is TGCAGTGCTAGAGGGGATCGCCTGATCGGAGAGCAGTACTTC. The rearrangement links TRBV20-1 to TRBJ2-7, with D uncertain. The CDR3 runs 14 residues. The germline CDR1 and CDR2 sequences are DFQATT and SNEGSKA (reference sequence). The germline V and J ends were trimmed by 1 base and 7 bases, with 17 bases remaining between them.

There are many counts of this clonotype. The V and J genes are TRBV7-2 and TRBJ2-5, with no clear D. CDR3 length: 15 amino acids. Germline V gene data show CDR1 as SGHTA and CDR2 as FQGNSA. V lost 1 base to trimming and J lost 2 bases, with 11 bases between them. The CDR3 DNA is TGTGCCAGCAGCTTAGTCCCGGTCAAACAAGAGACCCAGTACTTC. It specifies CASSLVPVKQETQYF.

This clonotype was counted between two and nine times. A much bigger clone sits one base away, suggesting this may be a read error. The chain joins TRBV7-9 to TRBJ1-2; D is uncertain. CDR1 is SEHNR and CDR2 is FQNEAQ in the germline V gene (reference sequence). This CDR3 comprises 14 residues. V gave up 4 bases and J gave up 0 bases, with 9 bases separating them. CDR3 residues: CASSSDGANYGYTF. DNA for the CDR3: TGTGCCAGCAGCTCGGACGGAGCTAACTATGGCTACACCTTC.

A note on this clonotype: Being one base from a much bigger clone, this may be a read error. The V call is TRBV7-3, the J call TRBJ1-2; no reliable D call. Germline assignment: CDR1 SGHTA and CDR2 FQGTGA. This CDR3 is built from 13 residues. Deletions cut 5 bases from V and 6 bases from J, with 13 bases between. The CDR3 sequence: CASSRTPNHGYTF. The CDR3 DNA sequence: TGTGCCAGCAGCCGAACACCCAACCATGGCTACACCTTC.

The V gene is TRBV24-1, the J gene TRBJ2-6; D is unclear. CDR1 is KGHDR and CDR2 is SFDVKD in the germline V gene. This CDR3 spans 16 amino acids. V lost 3 bases to trimming and J lost 4 bases, with 12 bases between them. CDR3 residues: CATSDSSPSGANVLTF. CDR3 bases: TGTGCCACCAGTGATAGCAGCCCGTCGGGGGCCAACGTCCTGACTTTC.

This clonotype showed up many times. The chain recombines TRBV10-3 with TRBJ1-2, with 7 bases matching TRBD1. V was pared by 7 bases and J by 6 bases, with 8 bases of the junction left unmatched. The germline V gene encodes CDR1 ENHRY and CDR2 SYGVKD. The CDR3 sequence is 13 residues long. CDR3 coding DNA: TGTGCCATCACCCCGGGACAGCGGGATGGCTACACCTTC. Encoded protein: CAITPGQRDGYTF.

This clonotype was seen at least ten times. The genes are TRBV7-2 and TRBJ2-7; D unresolved. The V end was cut by 4 bases, the J end by 5 bases, with 9 bases between. CDR1 and CDR2 from the germline V gene are SGHTA and FQGNSA. There are 12 residues in the CDR3. The DNA of the CDR3 is TGTGCCAGCAGCTCCGACTCTGACGAGCAGTACTTC. Amino acids: CASSSDSDEQYF.

This clonotype has ten or more counts. V gene TRBV19 combines with J gene TRBJ1-5; 10 bases fit TRBD1. The CDR3 runs 14 residues. V gave up 5 bases and J gave up 5 bases; unmatched junction bases: 3. Germline V gives CDR1 LNHDA, CDR2 SQIVND (reference sequence). CDR3 residues: CASSPGQGYQPQHF. CDR3 DNA: TGTGCCAGTAGTCCGGGACAGGGGTATCAGCCCCAGCATTTT.